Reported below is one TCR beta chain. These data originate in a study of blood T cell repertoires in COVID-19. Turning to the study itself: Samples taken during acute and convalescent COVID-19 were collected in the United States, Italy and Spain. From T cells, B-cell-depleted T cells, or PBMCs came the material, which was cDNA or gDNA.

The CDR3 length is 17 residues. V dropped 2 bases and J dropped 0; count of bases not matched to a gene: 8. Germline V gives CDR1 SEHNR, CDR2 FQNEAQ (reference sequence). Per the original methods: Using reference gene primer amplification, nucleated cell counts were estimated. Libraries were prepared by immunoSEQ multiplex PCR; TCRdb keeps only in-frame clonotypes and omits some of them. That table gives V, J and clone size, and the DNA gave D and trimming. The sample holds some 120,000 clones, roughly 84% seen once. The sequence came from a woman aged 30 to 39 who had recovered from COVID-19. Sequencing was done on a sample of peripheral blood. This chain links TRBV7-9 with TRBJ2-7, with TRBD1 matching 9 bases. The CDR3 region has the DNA TGTGCCAGCAGCTTAAGGGGCGACAGGGGGGCCTCCTACGAGCAGTACTTC. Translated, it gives CASSLRGDRGASYEQYF.